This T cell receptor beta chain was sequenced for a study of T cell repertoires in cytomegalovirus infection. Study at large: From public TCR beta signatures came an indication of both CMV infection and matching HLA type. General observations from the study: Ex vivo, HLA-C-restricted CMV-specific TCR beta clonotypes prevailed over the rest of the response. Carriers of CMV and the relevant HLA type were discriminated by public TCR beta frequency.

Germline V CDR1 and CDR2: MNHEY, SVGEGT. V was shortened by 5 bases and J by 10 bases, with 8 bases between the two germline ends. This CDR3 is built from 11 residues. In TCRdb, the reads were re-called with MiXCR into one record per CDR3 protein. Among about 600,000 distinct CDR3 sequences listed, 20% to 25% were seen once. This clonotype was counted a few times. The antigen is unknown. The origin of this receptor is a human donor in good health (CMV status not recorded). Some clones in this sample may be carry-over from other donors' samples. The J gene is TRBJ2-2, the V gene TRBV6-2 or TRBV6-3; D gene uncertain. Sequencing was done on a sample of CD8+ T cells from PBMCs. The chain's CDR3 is CASSHKMELFF. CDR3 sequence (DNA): TGTGCCAGCAGTCATAAGATGGAGCTGTTTTTT.